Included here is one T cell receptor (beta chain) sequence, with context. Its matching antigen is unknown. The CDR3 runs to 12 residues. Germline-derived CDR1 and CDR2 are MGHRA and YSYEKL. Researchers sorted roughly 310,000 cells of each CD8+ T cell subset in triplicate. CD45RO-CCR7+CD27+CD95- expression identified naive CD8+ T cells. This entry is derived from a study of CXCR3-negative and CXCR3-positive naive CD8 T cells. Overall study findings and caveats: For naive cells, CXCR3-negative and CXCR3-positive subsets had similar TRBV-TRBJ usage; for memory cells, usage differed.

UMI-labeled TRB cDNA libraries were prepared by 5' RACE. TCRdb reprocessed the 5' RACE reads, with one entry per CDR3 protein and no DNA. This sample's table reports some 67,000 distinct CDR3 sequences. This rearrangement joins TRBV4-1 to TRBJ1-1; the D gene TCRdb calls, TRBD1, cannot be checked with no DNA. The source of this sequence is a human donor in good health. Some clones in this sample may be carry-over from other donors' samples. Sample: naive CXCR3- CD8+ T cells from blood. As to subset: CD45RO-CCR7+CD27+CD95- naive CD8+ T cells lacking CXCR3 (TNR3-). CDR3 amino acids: CASSQAGSGAFF.